The clone carrying this T cell receptor (beta chain) has just a few counts. These data are taken from a study of early T cells in non-severe SARS-CoV-2 infection. Trimming took off 4 bases at V and 7 bases at J, with 7 bases between the two ends. This CDR3 region has 10 residues. From germline, CDR1 is SQVTM and CDR2 ANQGSEA. The library protocol tagged individual cDNA molecules with unique molecular identifiers. TCRdb re-analysed the 5' RACE reads in MiXCR, keeping a single row per CDR3 protein. This table has around 81,000 distinct CDR3 sequences, about 14% appearing once. The clonotype was recovered from an adult who was a healthcare worker with PCR-confirmed SARS-CoV-2 infection or an uninfected control (not recorded which). V and J are TRBV29-1 and TRBJ1-2, with D hard to call. The sample taken for sequencing was whole blood. In DNA, the CDR3 is TGCAGCGTTGCAGAGGTTGGCTACACCTTC. Amino acid sequence: CSVAEVGYTF.